These 6 T cell receptor beta chains share one sample of origin, sequenced in a study of T cells in Graves' hyperthyroidism and ophthalmopathy (dated by TCRdb to about 2019). The library was generated by multiplex PCR. TCRdb lists the instrument as Illumina HiSeq 2000. Amplification of TCR beta CDR3 regions was carried out from RNA transcripts. A first-round RT-PCR of the TCR CDR3 used the HTBI primer set with the Qiagen OneStep RT-PCR kit. The public reads were quality trimmed at Q25 with fastp and then assembled into clones with MiXCR by TCRdb, keeping productive beta chains. Identical CDR3 proteins give one entry, which carries the most common genes and DNA. Within this sample are 450,000 to 700,000 distinct CDR3 sequences, with just over 45% of them counted one time only. Under 20% of the sample lies in the top ten. The specimen sequenced was peripheral blood or thyroid tissue (not recorded which). These receptors came from an adult woman with Graves' disease, either hyperthyroidism or ophthalmopathy (not recorded which).

This clonotype was observed many times. V usage is TRBV7-9 and J usage is TRBJ1-6; 7 bases agree with TRBD1. The CDR3 sequence is 14 residues long. V lost 5 bases to trimming and J lost 10 bases; unmatched junction nucleotides: 8. Germline CDR1 is SEHNR and CDR2 is FQNEAQ (reference sequence). CDR3 in amino acids: CASSPWTGLSPLHF. The CDR3 DNA follows: TGTGCCAGCAGCCCCTGGACAGGTCTCTCACCCCTCCACTTT. The whole variable domain, remainder taken from reference TRBV7-9 and TRBJ1-6, is DTGVSQNPRHKITKRGQNVTFRCDPISEHNRLYWYRQTLGQGPEFLTYFQNEAQLEKSRLLSDRFSAERPKGSFSTLEIQRTEQGDSAMYLCASSPWTGLSPLHFGNGTRLTVT.

This clonotype was found many times. The chain links TRBV7-8 to TRBJ2-7, with a tentative D call TRBD2 (6 bases). V lost 3 bases and J 5 bases, leaving 8 bases between the germline ends. This CDR3 region has 12 residues. Germline lookup yields CDR1 SGHVS and CDR2 FQNEAQ. The CDR3 bases are TGTGCCAGCAGCTTGGGACTTCACGAGCAGTACTTC. It encodes CASSLGLHEQYF.

With respect to this clonotype: This may stem from a read error, because a much larger clone lies one nucleotide away. The chain combines TRBV6-5 with TRBJ2-7, with D hard to call. This CDR3 has 16 amino acids. The germline V gene encodes CDR1 MNHEY and CDR2 SVGAGI. Trimming pared 4 bases from V and 0 bases from J, leaving 16 bases between. The CDR3 spells CASSCSWTLSSYEQYF. CDR3 nucleotide sequence: TGTGCCAGCAGTTGCTCGTGGACCTTGAGCTCCTACGAGCAGTACTTC.

This clonotype has ten or more counts. The V and J genes are TRBV27 and TRBJ1-5; D possibly corresponds to TRBD1 (5 bases). Germline-derived CDR1 and CDR2 are MNHEY and SMNVEV (reference sequence). V gave up 2 bases and J gave up 6 bases, with 11 bases separating them. The length of the CDR3 is 14 residues. The CDR3 loop reads CASSLGAGLQPQHF. The CDR3 DNA reads TGTGCCAGCAGTTTAGGGGCAGGGCTTCAGCCCCAGCATTTT.

This rearrangement joins TRBV6-1 to TRBJ1-2; D is unresolved. CDR1 is MNHNS, CDR2 SASEGT, per germline. The CDR3 is made up of 12 amino acids. Trimming removed 10 bases from V and 2 bases from J, with 11 bases in between. CDR3 residues: CAISPSNYGYTF. The CDR3 DNA reads TGTGCCATCTCCCCCTCGAACTATGGCTACACCTTC.

Many counts were recorded for this clonotype. The CDR3 is CASSWAGTDYEQYF. The CDR3 DNA reads as TGCGCCAGCAGCTGGGCCGGGACAGATTACGAGCAGTACTTC. The V and J genes are TRBV5-1 and TRBJ2-7; 7 bases fit TRBD1. J gave up 4 bases and V 3 bases, and 7 bases lay outside the gene matches. In germline, CDR1 is SGHRS, CDR2 YFSETQ. The CDR3 is 14 residues long. Complete variable domain (other parts from reference TRBV5-1 and TRBJ2-7): KAGVTQTPRYLIKTRGQQVTLSCSPISGHRSVSWYQQTPGQGLQFLFEYFSETQRNKGNFPGRFSGRQFSNSRSEMNVSTLELGDSALYLCASSWAGTDYEQYFGPGTRLTVT.